This is a list of T cell receptor beta chains from one sample in a study of response to subunit inactivated influenza vaccine. TCRdb reprocessed the RT-PCR reads with MiXCR, giving one entry per CDR3 protein. The sample has around 200,000 distinct CDR3 sequences, approximately 8.7% seen once. Source: non-naive T cells sorted from PBMCs, taken on the day of vaccination. The receptors originated from a man between 50 and 59 years old who received an inactivated influenza vaccine. Each CDR3 is given with its conserved first and last residue. A D gene is named only where the DNA matches it firmly. Only some rows state a clone size, as once, few, many or a class for expanded clones.

abundance,d_gene,v_gene,j_gene,CDR3aa,CDR3nt
many,TRBD1,TRBV7-2,TRBJ2-7,CASSLLGQGLGEQYF,TGTGCCAGCAGCTTACTGGGACAGGGATTGGGCGAGCAGTACTTC
few,NA,TRBV20-1,TRBJ2-7,CSARLTDYEQYF,TGCAGTGCTAGGCTGACCGACTACGAGCAGTACTTC
NA,NA,TRBV20-1,TRBJ2-3,CSASGRTHYETDTQYF,TGCAGTGCTAGCGGACGGACACACTATGAGACAGATACGCAGTATTTT
few,NA,TRBV9,TRBJ1-6,CASSSSTAWSPLHF,TGTGCCAGCAGCTCTTCCACGGCTTGGTCACCCCTCCACTTT
NA,NA,TRBV6-1,TRBJ1-6,CASSDRAITLHF,TGTGCCAGCAGTGACAGGGCAATCACCCTCCACTTT
NA,NA,TRBV24-1,TRBJ2-7,CATSDSGLRNEQYF,TGTGCCACCAGTGATTCTGGCCTGAGGAACGAGCAGTACTTC
NA,NA,TRBV4-1,TRBJ1-5,CASSQGGASINQPQHF,TGCGCCAGCAGCCAAGGGGGCGCAAGTATCAATCAGCCCCAGCATTTT
NA,TRBD1,TRBV20-1,TRBJ2-5,CSARERLRGETQYF,TGCAGTGCTAGAGAAAGACTCAGGGGGGAGACCCAGTACTTC
many,NA,TRBV7-6,TRBJ2-7,CASSDGTYEQYF,TGTGCCAGCAGCGATGGTACCTACGAGCAGTACTTC
few,NA,TRBV20-1,TRBJ2-7,CSARPDNQYSYEQYF,TGCAGTGCTAGGCCGGACAACCAGTACTCCTACGAGCAGTACTTC
once,NA,TRBV21-1,TRBJ2-1,CARELGAGGCSYNEQFF,TGTGCCAGGGAACTTGGGGCGGGAGGGTGCTCCTACAATGAGCAGTTCTTC
NA,NA,TRBV6-2/TRBV6-3,TRBJ2-7,CASSYNPSEQYF,TGTGCCAGCAGTTATAATCCAAGCGAGCAGTACTTC
NA,NA,TRBV28,TRBJ2-2,CASSLRRRQANTGELFF,TGTGCCAGCAGTTTGCGCCGGAGACAGGCGAACACCGGGGAGCTGTTTTTT
many,NA,TRBV7-2,TRBJ2-1,CASSPRVGGQFF,TGTGCCAGCAGCCCCCGGGTGGGAGGGCAGTTCTTC
few,TRBD2,TRBV5-4,TRBJ2-2,CASSLASWGLAGVTNTGELFF,TGTGCCAGCAGCTTGGCCTCGTGGGGACTAGCGGGAGTGACGAACACCGGGGAGCTGTTTTTT
NA,NA,TRBV12-3/TRBV12-4,TRBJ1-5,CASSLGELTTPQPQHF,TGTGCCAGCAGTTTGGGAGAACTCACTACACCCCAGCCCCAGCATTTT
few,TRBD2,TRBV3-1,TRBJ2-1,CASSQEGLAGEEQFF,TGTGCCAGCAGCCAAGAAGGACTAGCGGGGGAAGAGCAGTTCTTC
many,NA,TRBV12-5,TRBJ1-5,CASGWEGQPQHF,TGTGCTAGTGGTTGGGAGGGACAGCCCCAGCATTTT
NA,NA,TRBV11-2,TRBJ1-1,CASSPGTAGHTEAFF,TGTGCCAGCAGCCCCGGGACCGCCGGTCACACTGAAGCTTTCTTT
many,NA,TRBV7-2,TRBJ1-2,CASSLGGGIYGYTF,TGTGCCAGCAGCTTAGGTGGCGGGATATATGGCTACACCTTC
NA,NA,TRBV7-8,TRBJ1-5,CASSLATGSNQPQHF,TGTGCCAGCAGCTTAGCGACCGGTAGCAATCAGCCCCAGCATTTT
few,NA,TRBV6-1,TRBJ1-2,CASSESAGRLDYTF,TGTGCCAGCAGTGAATCTGCAGGGAGGTTGGACTACACCTTC
many,TRBD2,TRBV3-1,TRBJ2-5,CASSHSGSRQETQYF,TGTGCCAGCAGCCATAGCGGGAGCAGACAAGAGACCCAGTACTTC
NA,TRBD2,TRBV6-4,TRBJ2-3,CASSVTSGATDTQYF,TGTGCCAGCTCAGTTACTAGCGGGGCCACAGATACGCAGTATTTT
many,NA,TRBV20-1,TRBJ2-1,CSARDRREGGNEQFF,TGCAGTGCTAGAGATCGAAGGGAAGGTGGCAATGAGCAGTTCTTC
few,NA,TRBV20-1,TRBJ1-1,CSASGGVNTEAFF,TGCAGTGCTAGCGGGGGGGTGAACACTGAAGCTTTCTTT
few,NA,TRBV2,TRBJ1-5,CASSEGGGGQPQHF,TGTGCCAGCAGTGAAGGGGGGGGCGGGCAGCCCCAGCATTTT
NA,NA,TRBV30,TRBJ1-4,CAWRRWGPTNEKLFF,TGTGCCTGGAGGAGATGGGGGCCTACTAATGAAAAACTGTTTTTT
NA,NA,TRBV30,TRBJ2-2,CAWRHRVLFTGELFF,TGTGCCTGGAGACACCGAGTACTTTTCACCGGGGAGCTGTTTTTT
few,NA,TRBV2,TRBJ2-2,CASSLPDLNTGELFF,TGTGCCAGCAGCCTCCCCGATTTGAACACCGGGGAGCTGTTTTTT
NA,TRBD1,TRBV12-3/TRBV12-4,TRBJ2-3,CASSQRQGGTDTQYF,TGTGCCAGCAGCCAAAGACAGGGAGGCACAGATACGCAGTATTTT
NA,TRBD2,TRBV7-9,TRBJ2-2,CASSRTSGGLNTGELFF,TGTGCCAGCAGCCGGACTAGCGGGGGCCTGAACACCGGGGAGCTGTTTTTT
few,NA,TRBV4-3,TRBJ1-1,CASSESKNTEAFF,TGCGCCAGCAGCGAAAGCAAGAACACTGAAGCTTTCTTT
NA,NA,TRBV2,TRBJ1-6,CASSPTSSYNSPLHF,TGTGCCAGCAGTCCCACGAGCTCCTATAATTCACCCCTCCACTTT
few,TRBD2,TRBV3-1,TRBJ2-3,CASSPRTSGRADTQYF,TGTGCCAGCAGCCCTCGGACTAGCGGGAGAGCAGATACGCAGTATTTT
NA,TRBD1,TRBV29-1,TRBJ2-1,CSVHPGTGFYNEQFF,TGCAGCGTGCACCCCGGGACAGGCTTTTACAATGAGCAGTTCTTC
few,NA,TRBV6-1,TRBJ2-4,CASSERGILAKNIQYF,TGTGCCAGCAGTGAAAGGGGAATCTTAGCCAAAAACATTCAGTACTTC
many,TRBD1,TRBV4-2,TRBJ1-3,CASSPGTGDGGNTIYF,TGTGCCAGCAGCCCGGGGACAGGGGACGGGGGGAACACCATATATTTT
few,NA,TRBV20-1,TRBJ2-3,CSARPELGTDTQYF,TGCAGTGCTAGACCCGAACTGGGCACAGATACGCAGTATTTT
NA,TRBD1,TRBV2,TRBJ2-7,CASSATGGEWYEQYF,TGTGCCAGCAGTGCAACAGGGGGCGAATGGTACGAGCAGTACTTC
many,TRBD2,TRBV7-2,TRBJ2-4,CASSLQGGYGNIQYF,TGTGCCAGCAGCTTACAGGGAGGGTATGGCAACATTCAGTACTTC
few,NA,TRBV9,TRBJ2-7,CASSPTGQATYEQYF,TGTGCCAGCAGCCCCACCGGGCAAGCGACTTACGAGCAGTACTTC
few,TRBD1,TRBV5-1,TRBJ2-2,CASERTGTNTGELFF,TGCGCCAGCGAGAGGACAGGGACGAACACCGGGGAGCTGTTTTTT
many,TRBD1,TRBV6-5,TRBJ2-7,CASSYFRVGQGTYEQYF,TGTGCCAGCAGTTACTTTCGGGTGGGACAGGGAACCTACGAGCAGTACTTC